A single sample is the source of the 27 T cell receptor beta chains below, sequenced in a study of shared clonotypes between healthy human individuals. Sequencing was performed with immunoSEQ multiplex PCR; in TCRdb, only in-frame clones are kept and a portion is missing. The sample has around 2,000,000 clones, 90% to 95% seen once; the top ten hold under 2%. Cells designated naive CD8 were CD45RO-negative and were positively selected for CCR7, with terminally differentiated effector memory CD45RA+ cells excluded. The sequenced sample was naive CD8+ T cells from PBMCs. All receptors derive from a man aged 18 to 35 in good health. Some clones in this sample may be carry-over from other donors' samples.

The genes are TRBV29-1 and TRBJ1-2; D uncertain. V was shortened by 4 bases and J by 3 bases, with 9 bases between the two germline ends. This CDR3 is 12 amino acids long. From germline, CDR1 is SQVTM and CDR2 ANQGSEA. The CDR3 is CSVASGDYGYTF. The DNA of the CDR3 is TGCAGCGTTGCGTCTGGGGACTATGGCTACACCTTC.

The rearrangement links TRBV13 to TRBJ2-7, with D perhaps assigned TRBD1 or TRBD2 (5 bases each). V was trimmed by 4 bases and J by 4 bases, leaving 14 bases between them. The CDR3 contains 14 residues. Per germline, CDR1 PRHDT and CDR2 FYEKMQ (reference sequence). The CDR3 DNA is TGTGCCAGCAGCTCTGCTGGGACGGCTTACGAGCAGTACTTC. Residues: CASSSAGTAYEQYF.

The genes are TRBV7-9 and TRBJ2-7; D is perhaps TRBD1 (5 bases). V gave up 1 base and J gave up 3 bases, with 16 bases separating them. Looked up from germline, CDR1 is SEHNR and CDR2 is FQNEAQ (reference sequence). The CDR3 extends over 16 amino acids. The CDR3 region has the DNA TGTGCCAGCAGCTTAGGGGCCAGCGAAGGGGTCTACGAGCAGTACTTC. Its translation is CASSLGASEGVYEQYF.

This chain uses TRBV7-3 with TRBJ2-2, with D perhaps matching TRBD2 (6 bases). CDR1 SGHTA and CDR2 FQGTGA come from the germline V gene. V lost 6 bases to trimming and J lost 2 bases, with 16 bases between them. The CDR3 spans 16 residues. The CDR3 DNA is TGTGCCAGCAGACCCGGGGGAAGTGGAAACACCGGGGAGCTGTTTTTT. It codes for CASRPGGSGNTGELFF.

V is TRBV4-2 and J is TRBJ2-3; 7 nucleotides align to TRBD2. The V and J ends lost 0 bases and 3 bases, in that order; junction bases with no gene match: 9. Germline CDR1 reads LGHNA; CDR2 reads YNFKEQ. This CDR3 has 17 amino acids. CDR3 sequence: CASSQDSLAGATDTQYF. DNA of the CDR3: TGTGCCAGCAGCCAAGATAGTCTGGCGGGAGCAACAGATACGCAGTATTTT.

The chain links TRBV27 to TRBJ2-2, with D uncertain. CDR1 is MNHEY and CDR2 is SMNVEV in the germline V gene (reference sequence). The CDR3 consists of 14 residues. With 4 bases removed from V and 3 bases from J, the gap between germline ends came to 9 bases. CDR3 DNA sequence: TGTGCCAGCAGTTCCGATGGGGACACCGGGGAGCTGTTTTTT. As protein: CASSSDGDTGELFF.

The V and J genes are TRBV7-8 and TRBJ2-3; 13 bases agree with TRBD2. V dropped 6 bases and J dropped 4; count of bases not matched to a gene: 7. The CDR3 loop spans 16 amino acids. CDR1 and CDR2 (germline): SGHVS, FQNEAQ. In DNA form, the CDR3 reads TGTGCCAGCAGTCTTAACGGACTAGCGGGAGCAGATACGCAGTATTTT. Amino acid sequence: CASSLNGLAGADTQYF. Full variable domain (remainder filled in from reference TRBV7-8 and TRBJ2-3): GAGVSQSPRYKVAKRGQDVALRCDPISGHVSLFWYQQALGQGPEFLTYFQNEAQLDKSGLPSDRFFAERPEGSVSTLKIQRTQQEDSAVYLCASSLNGLAGADTQYFGPGTRLTVL.

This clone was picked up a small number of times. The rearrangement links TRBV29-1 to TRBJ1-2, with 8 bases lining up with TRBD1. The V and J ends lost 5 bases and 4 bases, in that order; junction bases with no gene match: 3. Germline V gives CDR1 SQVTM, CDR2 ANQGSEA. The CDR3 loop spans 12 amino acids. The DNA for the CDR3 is TGCAGCGTTCAACAGGGGGGCTATGGCTACACCTTC. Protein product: CSVQQGGYGYTF.

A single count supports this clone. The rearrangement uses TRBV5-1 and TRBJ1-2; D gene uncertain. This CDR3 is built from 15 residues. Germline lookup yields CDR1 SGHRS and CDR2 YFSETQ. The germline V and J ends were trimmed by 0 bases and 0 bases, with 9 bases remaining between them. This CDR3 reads CASSLVQLPNYGYTF. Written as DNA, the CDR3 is TGCGCCAGCAGCTTGGTACAGCTCCCTAACTATGGCTACACCTTC.

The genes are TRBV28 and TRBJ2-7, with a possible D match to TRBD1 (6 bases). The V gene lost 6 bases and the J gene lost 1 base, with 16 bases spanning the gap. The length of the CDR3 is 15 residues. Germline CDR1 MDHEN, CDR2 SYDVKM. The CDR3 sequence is CASSRTVPSSYEQYF. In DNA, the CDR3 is TGTGCCAGCAGCCGGACAGTTCCTTCTTCCTACGAGCAGTACTTC. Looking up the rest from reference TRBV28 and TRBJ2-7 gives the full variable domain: DVKVTQSSRYLVKRTGEKVFLECVQDMDHENMFWYRQDPGLGLRLIYFSYDVKMKEKGDIPEGYSVSREKKERFSLILESASTNQTSMYLCASSRTVPSSYEQYFGPGTRLTVT.

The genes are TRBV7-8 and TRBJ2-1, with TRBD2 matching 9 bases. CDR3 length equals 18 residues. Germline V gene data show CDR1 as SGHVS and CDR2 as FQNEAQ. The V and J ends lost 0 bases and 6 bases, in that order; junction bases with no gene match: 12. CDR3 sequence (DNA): TGTGCCAGCAGCTTAGCGCTGATAGCGGGAGCAACGCTCAATGAGCAGTTCTTC. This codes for CASSLALIAGATLNEQFF.

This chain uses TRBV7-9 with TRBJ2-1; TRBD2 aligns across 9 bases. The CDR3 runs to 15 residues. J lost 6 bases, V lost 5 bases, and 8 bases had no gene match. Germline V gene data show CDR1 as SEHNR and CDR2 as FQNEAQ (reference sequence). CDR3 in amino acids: CASSPKTSGGNEQFF. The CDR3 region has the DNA TGTGCCAGCAGCCCAAAGACTAGCGGAGGCAATGAGCAGTTCTTC.

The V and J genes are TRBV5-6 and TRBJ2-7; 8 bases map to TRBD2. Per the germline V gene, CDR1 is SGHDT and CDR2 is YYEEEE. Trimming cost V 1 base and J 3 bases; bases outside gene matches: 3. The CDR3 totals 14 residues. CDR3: CASSLSSGNYEQYF. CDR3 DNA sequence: TGTGCCAGCAGCTTGAGTAGCGGGAACTACGAGCAGTACTTC.

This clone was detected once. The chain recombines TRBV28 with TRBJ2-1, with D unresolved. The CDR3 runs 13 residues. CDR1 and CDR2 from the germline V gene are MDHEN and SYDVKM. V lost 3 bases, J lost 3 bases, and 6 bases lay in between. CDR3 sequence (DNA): TGTGCCAGCAGTTTCCTGGACTACAATGAGCAGTTCTTC. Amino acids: CASSFLDYNEQFF.

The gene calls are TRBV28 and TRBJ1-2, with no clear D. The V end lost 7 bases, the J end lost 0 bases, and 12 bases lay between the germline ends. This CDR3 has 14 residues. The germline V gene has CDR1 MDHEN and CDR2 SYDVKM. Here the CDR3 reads CASTSPRANYGYTF. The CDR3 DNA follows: TGTGCCAGCACCAGCCCCAGAGCTAACTATGGCTACACCTTC.

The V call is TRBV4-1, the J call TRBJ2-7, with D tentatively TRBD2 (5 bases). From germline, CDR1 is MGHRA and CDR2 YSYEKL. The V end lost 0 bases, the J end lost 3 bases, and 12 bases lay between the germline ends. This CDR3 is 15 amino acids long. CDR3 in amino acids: CASSQDYRGDYEQYF. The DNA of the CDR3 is TGCGCCAGCAGCCAAGATTACCGGGGAGACTACGAGCAGTACTTC.

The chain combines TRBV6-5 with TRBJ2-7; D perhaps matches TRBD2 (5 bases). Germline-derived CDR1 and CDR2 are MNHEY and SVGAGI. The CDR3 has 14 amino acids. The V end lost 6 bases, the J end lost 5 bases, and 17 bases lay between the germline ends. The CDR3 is CASRLGSEVHEQYF. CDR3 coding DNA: TGTGCCAGCAGGCTCGGGTCGGAGGTCCACGAGCAGTACTTC.

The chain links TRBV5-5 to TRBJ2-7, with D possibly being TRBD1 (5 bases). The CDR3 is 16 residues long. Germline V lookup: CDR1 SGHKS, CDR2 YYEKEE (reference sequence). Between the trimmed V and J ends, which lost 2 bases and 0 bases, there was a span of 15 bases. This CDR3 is CASSFSREKGSYEQYF. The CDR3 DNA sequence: TGTGCCAGCAGCTTTAGCAGGGAAAAAGGCTCCTACGAGCAGTACTTC.

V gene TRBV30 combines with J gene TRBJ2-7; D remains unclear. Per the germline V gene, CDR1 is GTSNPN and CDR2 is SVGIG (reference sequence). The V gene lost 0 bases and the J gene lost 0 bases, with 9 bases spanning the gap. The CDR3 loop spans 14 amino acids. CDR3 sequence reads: CAWSVPPLSYEQYF. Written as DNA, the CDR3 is TGTGCCTGGAGTGTACCTCCGCTCTCCTACGAGCAGTACTTC.

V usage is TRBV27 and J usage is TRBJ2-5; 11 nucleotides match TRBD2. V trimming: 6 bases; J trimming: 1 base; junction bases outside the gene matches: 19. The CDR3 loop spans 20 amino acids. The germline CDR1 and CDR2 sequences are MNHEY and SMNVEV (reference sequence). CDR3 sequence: CASSHRQGRGTSGPQETQYF. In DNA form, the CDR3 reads TGTGCCAGCAGCCATAGACAGGGGCGCGGGACTAGCGGACCCCAAGAGACCCAGTACTTC.

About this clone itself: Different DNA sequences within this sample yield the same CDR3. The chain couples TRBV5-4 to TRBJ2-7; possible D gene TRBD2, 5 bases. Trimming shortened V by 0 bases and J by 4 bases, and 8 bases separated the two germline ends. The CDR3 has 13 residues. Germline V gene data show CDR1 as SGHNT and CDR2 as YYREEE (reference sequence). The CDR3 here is CASSLGSGYEQYF. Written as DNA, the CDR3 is TGTGCCAGCAGCTTGGGTTCGGGGTACGAGCAGTACTTC.

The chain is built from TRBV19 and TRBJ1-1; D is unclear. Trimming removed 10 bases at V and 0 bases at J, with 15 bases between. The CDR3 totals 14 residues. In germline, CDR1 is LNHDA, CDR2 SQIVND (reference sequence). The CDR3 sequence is CATMDGLMNTEAFF. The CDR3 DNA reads TGTGCCACGATGGACGGCCTCATGAACACTGAAGCTTTCTTT.

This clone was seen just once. CDR3 residues: CASSVGSSNNEQFF. CDR3 sequence (DNA): TGTGCCAGCAGCGTAGGGTCGTCTAACAATGAGCAGTTCTTC. This sequence joins TRBV9 and TRBJ2-1; D is unclear. The CDR3 sequence is 14 residues long. The germline V gene encodes CDR1 SGDLS and CDR2 YYNGEE. V was pared by 0 bases and J by 5 bases, with 9 bases between.

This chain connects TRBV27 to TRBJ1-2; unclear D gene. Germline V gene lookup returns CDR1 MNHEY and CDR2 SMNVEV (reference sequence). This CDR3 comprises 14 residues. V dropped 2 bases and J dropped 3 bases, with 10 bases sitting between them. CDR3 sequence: CASSLAGGDYGYTF. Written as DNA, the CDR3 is TGTGCCAGCAGTTTAGCGGGCGGAGACTATGGCTACACCTTC.

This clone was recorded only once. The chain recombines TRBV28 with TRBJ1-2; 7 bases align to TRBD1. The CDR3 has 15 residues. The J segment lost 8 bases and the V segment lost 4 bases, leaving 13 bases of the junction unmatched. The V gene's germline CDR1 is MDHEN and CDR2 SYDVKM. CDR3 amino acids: CASSSSLQGWVGYTF. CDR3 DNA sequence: TGTGCCAGCAGTTCTTCCCTACAGGGGTGGGTAGGCTACACCTTC.

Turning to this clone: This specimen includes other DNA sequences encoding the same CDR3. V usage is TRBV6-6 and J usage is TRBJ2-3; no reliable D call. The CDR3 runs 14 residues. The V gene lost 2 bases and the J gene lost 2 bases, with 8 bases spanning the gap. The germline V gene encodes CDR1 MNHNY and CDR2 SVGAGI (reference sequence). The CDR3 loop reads CASSYEESTDTQYF. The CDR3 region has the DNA TGTGCCAGCAGTTACGAGGAGTCCACAGATACGCAGTATTTT.

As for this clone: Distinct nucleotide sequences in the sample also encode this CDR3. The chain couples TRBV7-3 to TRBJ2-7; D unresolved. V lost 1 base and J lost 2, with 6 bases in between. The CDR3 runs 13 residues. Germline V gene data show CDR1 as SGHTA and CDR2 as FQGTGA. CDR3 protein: CASSLRPTYEQYF. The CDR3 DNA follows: TGTGCCAGCAGCTTAAGGCCTACCTACGAGCAGTACTTC.